The 25 T cell receptor beta chains below all came from one sample that was sequenced in a study of OX40 agonist ivuxolimab in advanced cancers. Sequencing used immunoSEQ multiplex PCR; TCRdb keeps in-frame clones, though not all of them. The table records tens of thousands of clones, roughly 90% of them present only once. The sequenced sample was CD4+ or CD8+ T cells sorted from blood, obtained in a trial of the OX40 agonist ivuxolimab. The receptor source for this set is an adult with an advanced solid tumor such as melanoma, head and neck, liver or kidney cancer.

This clone has just one count. The CDR3 sequence: CASSQENVRVYNEQFF. The CDR3 bases are TGTGCCAGCAGCCAAGAAAATGTTAGGGTATACAATGAGCAGTTCTTC. The V gene is TRBV14, the J gene TRBJ2-1; D not certain. Germline CDR1 and CDR2: SGHDN and FVKESK. The V end was cut by 0 bases, the J end by 4 bases, with 13 bases between. The CDR3 contains 16 residues. Drawing the rest from reference TRBV14 and TRBJ2-1, the complete variable domain is EAGVTQFPSHSVIEKGQTVTLRCDPISGHDNLYWYRRVMGKEIKFLLHFVKESKQDESGMPNNRFLAERTGGTYSTLKVQPAELEDSGVYFCASSQENVRVYNEQFFGPGTRLTVL.

The rearrangement joins TRBV9 to TRBJ2-1; 10 nucleotides match TRBD2. Trimming cost V 3 bases and J 6 bases; bases outside gene matches: 18. CDR1 and CDR2 from the germline V gene are SGDLS and YYNGEE. CDR3 length: 19 residues. DNA for the CDR3: TGTGCCAGCAGCGCTCTGGACGGCCAAGGCCTAGCGGGGGCCAATGAGCAGTTCTTC. It encodes CASSALDGQGLAGANEQFF.

V and J are TRBV23-1 and TRBJ1-4, with 8 positions matching TRBD1. TRBV23-1 is filed as an ORF, its function uncertain. Trimming cost V 2 bases and J 7 bases; bases outside gene matches: 3. The length of the CDR3 is 14 residues. Written as DNA, the CDR3 is TGCGCCAGCAGTCAAGGACAGGGTTGTGAAAAACTGTTTTTT. Translating it yields CASSQGQGCEKLFF.

The chain is built from TRBV2 and TRBJ2-3, with 8 positions matching TRBD1. Germline CDR1 and CDR2: SNHLY and FYNNEI. The ends lost 4 bases at V and 1 base at J; junction bases unmatched: 4. The length of the CDR3 is 15 residues. The CDR3 bases are TGTGCCAGCAGTGGTTCAGGGGGCGGCACAGATACGCAGTATTTT. Translated, it gives CASSGSGGGTDTQYF. The full variable domain, in which reference TRBV2 and TRBJ2-3 provide the parts outside the CDR3, is EPEVTQTPSHQVTQMGQEVILRCVPISNHLYFYWYRQILGQKVEFLVSFYNNEISEKSEIFDDQFSVERPDGSNFTLKIRSTKLEDSAMYFCASSGSGGGTDTQYFGPGTRLTVL.

The genes are TRBV11-3 and TRBJ1-5; D gene unclear. Germline V gene sequence: CDR1 SGHNT, CDR2 YENEEA. The CDR3 covers 14 residues. Trimming took off 3 bases at V and 0 bases at J, with 6 bases between the two ends. The CDR3 sequence: CASSFTDSNQPQHF. The CDR3, as DNA: TGTGCCAGCAGCTTTACGGATAGCAATCAGCCCCAGCATTTT.

This clone was seen a single time. The chain carries TRBV5-6 and TRBJ2-7; TRBD1 agrees at 7 bases. Germline V lookup: CDR1 SGHDT, CDR2 YYEEEE. CDR3 length: 14 residues. J was trimmed by 2 bases and V by 4 bases; bases with no gene match: 6. For the CDR3, the DNA is TGTGCCAGCAGCGGGGGACAGTCCCCCTACGAGCAGTACTTC. Translation: CASSGGQSPYEQYF.

CDR3 DNA: TGTGCCAGCTCACCACCCGGGCAGGGGGGCTTGGATACGCAGTATTTT. As protein: CASSPPGQGGLDTQYF. This chain uses TRBV18 with TRBJ2-3, with D possibly TRBD1 on 7 matching bases. The germline V gene has CDR1 KGHSH and CDR2 LQKENI. The CDR3 is 16 amino acids. The germline V and J ends were trimmed by 0 bases and 6 bases, with 16 bases remaining between them.

The rearrangement uses TRBV30 and TRBJ1-2; D is undetermined. This CDR3 comprises 14 residues. Looked up from germline, CDR1 is GTSNPN and CDR2 is SVGIG (reference sequence). The ends were cut back, 4 bases at V and 1 base at J, with 13 bases in the middle. Here the CDR3 reads CAWNNGIYNYGYTF. In DNA, the CDR3 is TGTGCCTGGAACAACGGAATCTATAACTATGGCTACACCTTC.

This chain links TRBV6-6 with TRBJ2-7; no clear D. Per the germline V gene, CDR1 is MNHNY and CDR2 is SVGAGI (reference sequence). Trimming pared 0 bases from V and 1 base from J, leaving 4 bases between. The CDR3 has 13 amino acids. The CDR3 sequence: CASSYSESYEQYF. CDR3 bases: TGTGCCAGCAGTTACTCTGAATCCTACGAGCAGTACTTC.

This clone occurred once. The chain combines TRBV29-1 with TRBJ2-3, with 8 bases identical to TRBD1. Germline assignment: CDR1 SQVTM and CDR2 ANQGSEA. This CDR3 spans 14 amino acids. Trimming took 7 bases from V and 6 from J; bases not matched to a gene: 12. DNA of the CDR3: TGCAGCGCGCAAGCAGGGGGCGGGTGGGATACGCAGTATTTT. It specifies CSAQAGGGWDTQYF.

V gene TRBV4-1 combines with J gene TRBJ2-7, with D maybe TRBD1 (5 bases). Trimming left V 3 bases short and J 7 bases short, with 22 bases between. The germline CDR1 and CDR2 sequences are MGHRA and YSYEKL. This CDR3 spans 16 amino acids. The CDR3 here is CASSHVNSEGDGEQYF. The CDR3 DNA reads as TGCGCCAGCAGCCATGTAAACAGCGAAGGGGATGGGGAGCAGTACTTC.

The V call is TRBV7-8, the J call TRBJ2-3; perhaps TRBD2 as D (6 bases). CDR3 length equals 17 residues. Germline V gene lookup returns CDR1 SGHVS and CDR2 FQNEAQ. V shed 5 bases and J shed 5 bases, with 23 bases lying between them. The CDR3 region has the DNA TGTGCCAGCAGCACGGCCGGGACTCGCGCCTCAGAAGATACGCAGTATTTT. It yields the protein CASSTAGTRASEDTQYF. Full variable domain (rest looked up from reference TRBV7-8 and TRBJ2-3): GAGVSQSPRYKVAKRGQDVALRCDPISGHVSLFWYQQALGQGPEFLTYFQNEAQLDKSGLPSDRFFAERPEGSVSTLKIQRTQQEDSAVYLCASSTAGTRASEDTQYFGPGTRLTVL.

This chain uses TRBV11-2 with TRBJ2-7; D possibly corresponds to TRBD1 (6 bases). The CDR3 length is 17 residues. V was trimmed by 3 bases and J by 4 bases, leaving 22 bases between them. Germline V gives CDR1 SGHAT, CDR2 FQNNGV. In nucleotides, the CDR3 is TGTGCCAGCAGCTTCCCACGGATGACAGGTTGGAGTTACGAGCAGTACTTC. This sequence encodes CASSFPRMTGWSYEQYF.

CDR3 loop: CASPGTLTDTQYF. The CDR3 coding sequence is TGTGCCAGCCCCGGCACACTCACAGATACGCAGTATTTT. The genes are TRBV2 and TRBJ2-3, with no clear D. Per germline, CDR1 SNHLY and CDR2 FYNNEI. There are 13 residues in the CDR3. The V end was cut by 8 bases, the J end by 2 bases, with 11 bases between. Filled out from reference TRBV2 and TRBJ2-3, the complete variable domain reads EPEVTQTPSHQVTQMGQEVILRCVPISNHLYFYWYRQILGQKVEFLVSFYNNEISEKSEIFDDQFSVERPDGSNFTLKIRSTKLEDSAMYFCASPGTLTDTQYFGPGTRLTVL.

The rearrangement links TRBV29-1 to TRBJ1-2; no definite D call. V was trimmed by 2 bases and J by 0 bases, leaving 7 bases between them. The CDR3 contains 13 residues. Germline values: CDR1 SQVTM, CDR2 ANQGSEA. The CDR3 nucleotides read TGCAGCGTTGAAAACAGAGCTAACTATGGCTACACCTTC. Translated, it gives CSVENRANYGYTF. Together with reference TRBV29-1 and TRBJ1-2, the CDR3 gives the full variable domain: SAVISQKPSRDICQRGTSLTIQCQVDSQVTMMFWYRQQPGQSLTLIATANQGSEATYESGFVIDKFPISRPNLTFSTLTVSNMSPEDSSIYLCSVENRANYGYTFGSGTRLTVV.

The chain couples TRBV9 to TRBJ2-7; D ambiguous. V was trimmed by 4 bases and J by 3 bases, leaving 11 bases between them. The CDR3 length is 13 residues. Per germline, CDR1 SGDLS and CDR2 YYNGEE. CDR3: CASSTSPNYEQYF. For the CDR3, the DNA is TGTGCCAGCAGCACCAGTCCGAACTACGAGCAGTACTTC. Supplemented by reference TRBV9 and TRBJ2-7, the full variable domain reads DSGVTQTPKHLITATGQRVTLRCSPRSGDLSVYWYQQSLDQGLQFLIQYYNGEERAKGNILERFSAQQFPDLHSELNLSSLELGDSALYFCASSTSPNYEQYFGPGTRLTVT.

V usage is TRBV27 and J usage is TRBJ2-2; no clear D gene. Germline-derived CDR1 and CDR2 are MNHEY and SMNVEV (reference sequence). The CDR3 has 15 residues. Trimming removed 5 bases from V and 3 bases from J, with 13 bases in between. CDR3 nucleotide sequence: TGTGCCAGCAGTCTAGGACGGATTTACACCGGGGAGCTGTTTTTT. Translating it yields CASSLGRIYTGELFF.

The gene calls are TRBV6-5 and TRBJ1-2; D is undetermined. This CDR3 is built from 13 residues. V lost 0 bases and J lost 8, with 10 bases in between. Germline V gene sequence: CDR1 MNHEY, CDR2 SVGAGI. CDR3 nucleotide sequence: TGTGCCAGCAGTTACTCGATGACCAACGGCTACACCTTC. Translation gives CASSYSMTNGYTF.

The chain joins TRBV7-9 to TRBJ2-1; no clear D gene. V was trimmed by 1 base and J by 8 bases, leaving 9 bases between them. The CDR3 runs to 13 residues. Germline CDR1 SEHNR, CDR2 FQNEAQ (reference sequence). The CDR3 protein is CASSLGTPHEQFF. The DNA for the CDR3 is TGTGCCAGCAGCTTAGGTACCCCCCATGAGCAGTTCTTC.

This chain connects TRBV6-1 to TRBJ1-2, with 8 bases that match TRBD1. CDR3 length: 13 residues. J was trimmed by 13 bases and V by 6 bases; bases with no gene match: 13. The V gene's germline CDR1 is MNHNS and CDR2 SASEGT. The CDR3 sequence: CASSLTGTGGVTF. Written as DNA, the CDR3 is TGTGCCAGCAGCCTGACCGGGACAGGCGGCGTCACCTTC.

This chain links TRBV2 with TRBJ1-1; D might be TRBD1 (5 bases). CDR3 length: 12 amino acids. Germline CDR1 is SNHLY and CDR2 is FYNNEI. With 1 base removed from V and 14 bases from J, the gap between germline ends came to 14 bases. CDR3 coding DNA: TGTGCCAGCAGTGAAGGGGACCTCCGGGGGTTCTTT. Encoded protein: CASSEGDLRGFF.

This clone appeared a single time. V and J are TRBV6-5 and TRBJ1-6; D is ambiguous. Germline V gene sequence: CDR1 MNHEY, CDR2 SVGAGI. The CDR3 runs to 15 residues. V was pared by 2 bases and J by 6 bases, with 11 bases between. CDR3 loop: CASSYGTGVNSPLHF. For the CDR3, the DNA is TGTGCCAGCAGTTACGGAACCGGGGTTAATTCACCCCTCCACTTT.

The rearrangement uses TRBV2 and TRBJ2-7; D unclear. Trimming took off 6 bases at V and 2 bases at J, with 8 bases between the two ends. The CDR3 runs 12 residues. CDR1 is SNHLY, CDR2 FYNNEI, per germline. DNA for the CDR3: TGTGCCAGCAGCCTCCCTCCCTACGAGCAGTACTTC. Translating gives CASSLPPYEQYF.

V is TRBV4-3 and J is TRBJ2-7, with D perhaps given as TRBD1 or TRBD2 (5 bases each). The germline gives CDR1 LGHNA, CDR2 YSLEER. V was shortened by 0 bases and J by 3 bases, with 12 bases between the two germline ends. This CDR3 comprises 15 residues. The DNA of the CDR3 is TGCGCCAGCAGCCAAGACCGGGGCTCCATCTACGAGCAGTACTTC. Translation: CASSQDRGSIYEQYF.

The CDR3 here is CASSLFRGHSGNTIYF. For the CDR3, the DNA is TGTGCCAGCAGCTTATTTCGGGGCCACTCTGGAAACACCATATATTTT. This rearrangement joins TRBV7-9 to TRBJ1-3, with a possible D match to TRBD1 (5 bases). In germline, CDR1 is SEHNR, CDR2 FQNEAQ (reference sequence). With 2 bases removed from V and 0 bases from J, the gap between germline ends came to 11 bases. There are 16 residues in the CDR3.